What follows is one T cell receptor (beta chain) and its context. Its cognate antigen is unknown. The sample is drawn from a study of shared clonotypes between healthy human individuals. Notes on the study in general: Larger estimated richness was generally seen in naive subsets than in memory subsets.

The assay was run at deep level. Measured with immunoSEQ multiplex PCR; TCRdb has only the in-frame clones, and not every one. The sample carries around 1.5 million clones, approximately 98% recorded once. Free of recent acute infections or vaccinations, the donors were healthy HIV-negative adults. The clonotype originates from a man aged 30-40 years in good health. The sequencing sample was made of naive CD4+ T cells sorted from blood. Subset here: CD45RA+ positively selected.

The CDR3 spells CASSQRRTGRHEQFF. Here the CDR3 DNA reads TGTGCCAGCAGCCAGAGGAGGACAGGGCGACATGAGCAGTTCTTC. V and J are TRBV11-2 and TRBJ2-1, with 8 bases fitting TRBD1. Looked up from germline, CDR1 is SGHAT and CDR2 is FQNNGV. This CDR3 comprises 15 residues. Losses at the gene ends were 5 bases for V and 8 bases for J; bases not matched to a gene: 11.